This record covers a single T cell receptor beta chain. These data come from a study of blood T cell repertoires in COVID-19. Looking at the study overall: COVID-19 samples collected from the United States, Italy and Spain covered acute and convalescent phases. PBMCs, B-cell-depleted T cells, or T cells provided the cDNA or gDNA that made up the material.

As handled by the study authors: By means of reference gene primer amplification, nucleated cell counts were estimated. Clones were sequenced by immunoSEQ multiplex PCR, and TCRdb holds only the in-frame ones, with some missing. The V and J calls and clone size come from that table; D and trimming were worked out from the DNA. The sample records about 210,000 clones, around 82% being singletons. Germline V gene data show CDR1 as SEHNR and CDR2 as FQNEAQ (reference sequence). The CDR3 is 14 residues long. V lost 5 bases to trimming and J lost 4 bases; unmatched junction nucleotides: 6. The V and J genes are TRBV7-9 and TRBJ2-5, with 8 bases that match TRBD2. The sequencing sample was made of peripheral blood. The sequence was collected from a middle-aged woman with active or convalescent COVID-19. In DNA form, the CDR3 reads TGTGCCAGCAGCGCAGGGCTAGCGGGAGAGACCCAGTACTTC. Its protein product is CASSAGLAGETQYF.